These 30 T cell receptor beta chains originate from one sample sequenced in a study of T cell repertoires in cytomegalovirus infection. One entry per CDR3 protein, called by TCRdb with MiXCR from the reads. The sample consists of nearly 450,000 distinct CDR3 sequences, under 40% of them appearing once. Sequencing was carried out using PBMCs. The receptors shown here come from a human donor in good health (CMV status not recorded). Some clones in this sample may be carry-over from other donors' samples.

On this clonotype itself: The junction and the germline gene differ at one end; a read error may be behind it. The chain employs TRBV9 and TRBJ1-4; D gene unclear. CDR1 and CDR2 (germline): SGDLS, YYNGEE. This CDR3 region has 15 residues. The CDR3 loop reads CASIVDRQLNEKLFF. The CDR3, as DNA: TGTGCCAGCATCGTAGATCGGCAACTTAATGAAAAACTGTTTTTT.

The chain recombines TRBV18 with TRBJ2-4, with D possibly matching TRBD1 (5 bases). There are 17 residues in the CDR3. Germline loops: CDR1 KGHSH, CDR2 LQKENI. V was pared by 0 bases and J by 0 bases, with 12 bases between. For the CDR3, the DNA is TGTGCCAGCTCACCACCGTCAGGGAATACAGCCAAAAACATTCAGTACTTC. It codes for CASSPPSGNTAKNIQYF.

Comments on this clonotype: Since a much larger clone is just one base distant, this may be a read error. The V and J genes are TRBV6-1 and TRBJ1-5; D is ambiguous. The CDR3 loop spans 14 amino acids. Looked up from germline, CDR1 is MNHNS and CDR2 is SASEGT. Written as DNA, the CDR3 is TGTGCCAGCATTGAATCCGGGGGCAATCAGCCCCAGCATTTT. Translated: CASIESGGNQPQHF.

This clonotype was seen more than once but under ten times. This sequence joins TRBV5-6 and TRBJ1-2; TRBD1 matches at 8 bases. J gave up 5 bases and V 1 base, and 7 bases lay outside the gene matches. The germline V gene has CDR1 SGHDT and CDR2 YYEEEE. The CDR3 extends over 15 amino acids. CDR3: CASSLQRTGPYGYTF. The CDR3 coding sequence is TGTGCCAGCAGCTTGCAGAGGACAGGGCCATATGGCTACACCTTC.

This clonotype has just a few counts. The rearrangement joins TRBV7-6 to TRBJ1-6; D is ambiguous. CDR1 and CDR2 from the germline V gene are SGHVS and FNYEAQ. V gave up 2 bases and J gave up 0 bases, with 14 bases separating them. This CDR3 is built from 18 residues. The CDR3 here is CASSLWSVEASYNSPLHF. In DNA form, the CDR3 reads TGTGCCAGCAGCTTATGGTCCGTCGAGGCCTCCTATAATTCACCCCTCCACTTT.

This clonotype was recorded many times. The rearrangement links TRBV4-2 to TRBJ1-2, with D uncertain. CDR3 size: 14 residues. Germline V CDR1 and CDR2: LGHNA, YNFKEQ. Trimming took off 0 bases at V and 6 bases at J, with 11 bases between the two ends. CDR3 sequence (DNA): TGTGCCAGCAGCCAAGAGTGGGCGGGGAATGGCTACACCTTC. This codes for CASSQEWAGNGYTF.

The rearrangement uses TRBV7-2 and TRBJ2-7, with 14 bases aligning to TRBD2. V was clipped by 5 bases and J by 6 bases; unmatched bases: 15. This CDR3 comprises 18 residues. Germline V gives CDR1 SGHTA, CDR2 FQGNSA. CDR3 DNA: TGTGCCAGCAGCCAAAGGAGACTAGCGGGGGGGCAATTAGGCGAGCAGTACTTC. It yields the protein CASSQRRLAGGQLGEQYF.

This chain joins TRBV6-1 and TRBJ2-5, with 7 nucleotides matching TRBD1. Losses at the gene ends were 6 bases for V and 4 bases for J; bases not matched to a gene: 8. The germline CDR1 and CDR2 sequences are MNHNS and SASEGT. CDR3 size: 14 residues. The DNA for the CDR3 is TGTGCCAGCAGGCTGTCCCGGGACAGAGAGACCCAGTACTTC. Protein product: CASRLSRDRETQYF.

The chain joins TRBV11-2 to TRBJ2-7, with D possibly being TRBD2 (5 bases). Deletions cut 7 bases from V and 4 bases from J, with 17 bases between. Looked up from germline, CDR1 is SGHAT and CDR2 is FQNNGV. This CDR3 contains 14 residues. The CDR3 loop is CASNPTGIPYEQYF. In DNA form, the CDR3 reads TGTGCCAGCAACCCCACCGGGATCCCTTACGAGCAGTACTTC.

The chain uses TRBV9 and TRBJ1-5; D might be TRBD1 (5 bases). Germline-derived CDR1 and CDR2 are SGDLS and YYNGEE. The V gene lost 0 bases and the J gene lost 5 bases, with 12 bases spanning the gap. The CDR3 runs to 15 residues. CDR3 region: CASSVAGREDQPQHF. Here the CDR3 DNA reads TGTGCCAGCAGCGTAGCCGGCAGGGAGGATCAGCCCCAGCATTTT.

The J gene is TRBJ2-7, the V gene TRBV28, with 9 bases matching TRBD2. In germline, CDR1 is MDHEN, CDR2 SYDVKM. The length of the CDR3 is 17 residues. J lost 2 bases, V lost 3 bases, and 11 bases had no gene match. The DNA for the CDR3 is TGTGCCAGCAGTTTCAGGCGGGGGGGCCCTGTTACCTACGAGCAGTACTTC. Translation gives CASSFRRGGPVTYEQYF.

This clonotype was observed once. The rearrangement links TRBV20-1 to TRBJ1-3; unclear D gene. The germline V gene encodes CDR1 DFQATT and CDR2 SNEGSKA (reference sequence). The CDR3 has 12 amino acids. The germline V and J ends were trimmed by 2 bases and 4 bases, with 6 bases remaining between them. The CDR3, as DNA: TGCAGTGCTAGATCCGGGGGAAACACCATATATTTT. Its protein is CSARSGGNTIYF.

This chain uses TRBV4-3 with TRBJ1-1; TRBD1 agrees at 8 bases. Germline loops: CDR1 LGHNA, CDR2 YSLEER. The CDR3 is made up of 15 amino acids. V shed 4 bases and J 0 bases; nucleotides not matched to a gene: 4. The CDR3 sequence: CASSRQGYMNTEAFF. CDR3 in DNA: TGCGCCAGCAGCCGACAGGGGTACATGAACACTGAAGCTTTCTTT.

About this clonotype itself: Without the conserved terminal phenylalanine or tryptophan, this CDR3 likely stems from a read error. The gene calls are TRBV11-3 and TRBJ1-6; D call uncertain. V lost 0 bases to trimming and J lost 6 bases, with 21 bases between them. The germline gives CDR1 SGHNT, CDR2 YENEEA. The CDR3 is 19 residues long. The DNA for the CDR3 is TGTGCCAGCAGCTTAGACGCCGGACCGCAGCGCGATCTTAATTCACCCCTCCACTTG. Translation gives CASSLDAGPQRDLNSPLHL.

With regard to this clonotype: A read error may be the cause here, since a much bigger clone is one base away. V gene TRBV7-2 combines with J gene TRBJ2-1, with 10 bases fitting TRBD2. Germline CDR1 reads SGHTA; CDR2 reads FQGNSA. The CDR3 is 15 amino acids. CDR3 amino acids: CVSSLSGGAYNEQFF. The CDR3 nucleotides are TGTGTCAGCAGCTTAAGCGGGGGGGCTTACAATGAGCAGTTCTTC.

In this sample, this clonotype turned up a few times. V gene TRBV10-3 combines with J gene TRBJ1-1; a weak D match, TRBD1 (6 bases). The ends were cut back, 5 bases at V and 7 bases at J, with 11 bases in the middle. The length of the CDR3 is 12 residues. CDR1 ENHRY and CDR2 SYGVKD come from the germline V gene. CDR3 sequence reads: CAISPDSYEAFF. The CDR3 DNA reads as TGTGCCATCAGTCCGGACAGCTATGAAGCTTTCTTT.

This clonotype came up a few times. The V call is TRBV19, the J call TRBJ2-1; D is possibly TRBD1 or TRBD2 (6 bases each). V lost 9 bases, J lost 4 bases, and 16 bases lay in between. This CDR3 contains 14 residues. Germline V lookup: CDR1 LNHDA, CDR2 SQIVND (reference sequence). The CDR3 bases are TGTGCCAGGGCCCGGGGGCGATCATACAATGAGCAGTTCTTC. Translating gives CARARGRSYNEQFF.

In the case of this clonotype: The conserved phenylalanine or tryptophan normally closing the CDR3 is absent here, so this likely arose from a read error. The gene calls are TRBV11-2 and TRBJ2-1; D may be TRBD2 (5 bases). V lost 3 bases to trimming and J lost 3 bases, with 12 bases between them. The CDR3 covers 15 residues. Germline V gives CDR1 SGHAT, CDR2 FQNNGV. The CDR3 coding sequence is TGTGCCAGCAGCTTTACAGACTACCTCTACAATGAGCAGTTCTTA. Translating gives CASSFTDYLYNEQFL.

This clonotype was picked up a small number of times. The rearrangement uses TRBV6-2 or TRBV6-3 and TRBJ1-6; D ambiguous. This CDR3 is 12 amino acids long. V was clipped by 6 bases and J by 7 bases, with 7 bases between them. Germline loops: CDR1 MNHEY, CDR2 SVGEGT. DNA of the CDR3: TGTGCCAGCAGAGAAAACAATTCACCCCTCCACTTT. It yields the protein CASRENNSPLHF.

This clonotype was detected a few times. The V gene is TRBV28, the J gene TRBJ2-3, with a tentative D call TRBD1 (6 bases). The CDR3 has 16 amino acids. Germline V gives CDR1 MDHEN, CDR2 SYDVKM. V lost 8 bases and J 0 bases, leaving 18 bases between the germline ends. CDR3 sequence (DNA): TGTGCCAGCGGGCCGGGACAAAAGACTAGCACAGATACGCAGTATTTT. It specifies CASGPGQKTSTDTQYF.

On this clonotype: Being one base from a much bigger clone, this may be a read error. The chain is built from TRBV7-2 and TRBJ2-7; possibly TRBD1 for D (8 bases). With 5 bases removed from V and 11 bases from J, the gap between germline ends came to 25 bases. CDR3 length: 15 amino acids. The V gene's germline CDR1 is SGHTA and CDR2 FQGNSA. The CDR3 is CASSNPPIQGGEKYF. The CDR3 nucleotides read TGTGCCAGCAGCAACCCACCAATACAGGGGGGGGAGAAGTACTTC.

This clonotype was observed a handful of times. V gene TRBV20-1 combines with J gene TRBJ1-1, with D hard to call. CDR1 and CDR2 (germline): DFQATT, SNEGSKA (reference sequence). Deletions cut 0 bases from V and 0 bases from J, with 8 bases between. The CDR3 is made up of 14 amino acids. The CDR3 protein is CSARDERLNTEAFF. The CDR3 DNA follows: TGCAGTGCTAGAGATGAACGGTTGAACACTGAAGCTTTCTTT.

Turning to this clonotype: Just one base apart from a much larger clone, this may be a read error. Since no conserved phenylalanine or tryptophan closes the CDR3, a read error is the likely cause. The gene calls are TRBV6-2 or TRBV6-3 and TRBJ2-7; weak D call: TRBD2 (5 bases). The CDR3 is made up of 16 amino acids. Germline loops: CDR1 MNHEY, CDR2 SVGEGT. V gave up 5 bases and J gave up 3 bases, with 20 bases separating them. The CDR3 is CASSEVRGWVVYEQYL. The CDR3 region has the DNA TGTGCCAGCAGTGAAGTTCGAGGGTGGGTGGTCTACGAGCAGTACTTA.

This clonotype came up a few times. This chain uses TRBV19 with TRBJ1-5; 8 nucleotides line up with TRBD1. There are 14 residues in the CDR3. Germline CDR1 LNHDA, CDR2 SQIVND (reference sequence). Trimming took 7 bases from V and 3 from J; bases not matched to a gene: 5. The CDR3, as DNA: TGTGCCAGTACCTTGGACAGGGCCAATCAGCCCCAGCATTTT. As protein: CASTLDRANQPQHF.

Here the CDR3 DNA reads TGTGCCAGCAGCCCCGACAGGGTGGCCTACAATGAGCAGTTCTTC. It is translated as CASSPDRVAYNEQFF. The rearrangement links TRBV27 to TRBJ2-1, with 7 bases lining up with TRBD1. CDR3 length equals 15 residues. J was trimmed by 2 bases and V by 6 bases; bases with no gene match: 7. Germline V lookup: CDR1 MNHEY, CDR2 SMNVEV (reference sequence).

This chain connects TRBV7-6 to TRBJ1-3; D is unresolved. The germline gives CDR1 SGHVS, CDR2 FNYEAQ. Trimming took off 3 bases at V and 0 bases at J, with 15 bases between the two ends. This CDR3 region has 17 residues. The CDR3 DNA reads TGTGCCAGCAGCTTGGGGATAGGGTTGGGCTCTGGAAACACCATATATTTT. Its translation: CASSLGIGLGSGNTIYF.

A few counts support this clonotype. The chain uses TRBV6-5 and TRBJ2-7; 11 positions agree with TRBD2. This CDR3 comprises 16 residues. Germline-derived CDR1 and CDR2 are MNHEY and SVGAGI. The junction had 6 bases not matched to a gene; V was cut back by 2 bases and J by 3 bases. The CDR3 coding sequence is TGTGCCAGCAGTTACGGGCGGCTAGCGGGGGGCTACGAGCAGTACTTC. This gives the protein CASSYGRLAGGYEQYF.

The chain couples TRBV28 to TRBJ1-5; D may be TRBD1 (5 bases). Per germline, CDR1 MDHEN and CDR2 SYDVKM. The CDR3 is made up of 14 amino acids. Trimming took off 10 bases at V and 3 bases at J, with 16 bases between the two ends. CDR3 in amino acids: CAITAGGANQPQHF. The CDR3 bases are TGTGCCATCACCGCTGGAGGGGCCAATCAGCCCCAGCATTTT. The complete variable domain, with remaining parts taken from reference TRBV28 and TRBJ1-5, reads DVKVTQSSRYLVKRTGEKVFLECVQDMDHENMFWYRQDPGLGLRLIYFSYDVKMKEKGDIPEGYSVSREKKERFSLILESASTNQTSMYLCAITAGGANQPQHFGDGTRLSIL.

The CDR3 sequence: CASSQDHRGSSNQPQHF. As DNA, the CDR3 is TGCGCCAGCAGCCAAGATCACAGGGGGTCTAGCAATCAGCCCCAGCATTTT. The chain joins TRBV4-1 to TRBJ1-5; 8 nucleotides align to TRBD1. CDR3 length: 17 amino acids. With V trimmed by 0 bases and J by 0 bases, 4 bases remained unmatched. Germline V gene data show CDR1 as MGHRA and CDR2 as YSYEKL.

A few counts support this clonotype. CDR3 protein: CASSQETGTGDEKLFF. CDR3 bases: TGCGCCAGCAGCCAAGAAACCGGGACAGGAGATGAAAAACTGTTTTTT. The chain combines TRBV4-1 with TRBJ1-4; TRBD1 agrees at 8 bases. The V segment lost 0 bases and the J segment 6 bases; nucleotides outside the gene matches: 6. CDR1 and CDR2 from the germline V gene are MGHRA and YSYEKL. The CDR3 sequence is 16 residues long.